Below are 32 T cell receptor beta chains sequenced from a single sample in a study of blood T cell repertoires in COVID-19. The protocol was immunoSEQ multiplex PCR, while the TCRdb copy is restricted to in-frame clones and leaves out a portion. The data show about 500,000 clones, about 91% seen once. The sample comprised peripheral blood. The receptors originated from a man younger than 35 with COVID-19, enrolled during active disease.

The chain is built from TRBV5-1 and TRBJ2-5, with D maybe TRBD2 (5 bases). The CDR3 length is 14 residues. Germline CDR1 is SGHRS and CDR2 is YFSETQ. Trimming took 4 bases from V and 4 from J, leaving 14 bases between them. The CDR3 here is CASSPDSEIETQYF. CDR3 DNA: TGCGCCAGCAGCCCGGACTCGGAAATAGAGACCCAGTACTTC.

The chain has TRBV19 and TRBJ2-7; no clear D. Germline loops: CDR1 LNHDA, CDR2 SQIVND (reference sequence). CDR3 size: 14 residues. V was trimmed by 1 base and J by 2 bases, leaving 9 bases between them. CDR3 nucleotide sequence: TGTGCCAGTAGTATAGTGGCACAGACCTACGAGCAGTACTTC. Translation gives CASSIVAQTYEQYF. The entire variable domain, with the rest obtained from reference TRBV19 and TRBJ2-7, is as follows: DGGITQSPKYLFRKEGQNVTLSCEQNLNHDAMYWYRQDPGQGLRLIYYSQIVNDFQKGDIAEGYSVSREKKESFPLTVTSAQKNPTAFYLCASSIVAQTYEQYFGPGTRLTVT.

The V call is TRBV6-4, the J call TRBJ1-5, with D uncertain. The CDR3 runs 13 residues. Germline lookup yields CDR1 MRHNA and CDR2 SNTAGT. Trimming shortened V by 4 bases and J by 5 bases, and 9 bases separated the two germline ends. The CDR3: CASSGEADQPQHF. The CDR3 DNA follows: TGTGCCAGCAGTGGGGAGGCAGATCAGCCCCAGCATTTT.

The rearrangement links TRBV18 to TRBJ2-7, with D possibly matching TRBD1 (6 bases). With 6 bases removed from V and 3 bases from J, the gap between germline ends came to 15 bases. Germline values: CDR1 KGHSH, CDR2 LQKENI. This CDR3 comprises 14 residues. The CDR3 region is CASSPWAGDYEQYF. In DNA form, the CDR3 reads TGTGCCAGCTCCCCATGGGCAGGGGACTACGAGCAGTACTTC.

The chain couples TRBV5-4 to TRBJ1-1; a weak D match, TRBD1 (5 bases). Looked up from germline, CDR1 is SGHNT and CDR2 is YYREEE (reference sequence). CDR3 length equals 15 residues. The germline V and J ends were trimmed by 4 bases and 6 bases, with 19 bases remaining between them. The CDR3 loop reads CASSQTAHSVAEAFF. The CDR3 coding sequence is TGTGCCAGCAGCCAGACAGCTCACTCGGTCGCTGAAGCTTTCTTT.

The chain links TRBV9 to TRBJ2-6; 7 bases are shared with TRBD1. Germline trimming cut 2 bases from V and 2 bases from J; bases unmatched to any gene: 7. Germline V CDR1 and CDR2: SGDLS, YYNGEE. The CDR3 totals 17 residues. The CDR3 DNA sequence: TGTGCCAGCAGCGTTGACAGGGTACTAGCTGGGGCCAACGTCCTGACTTTC. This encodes CASSVDRVLAGANVLTF.

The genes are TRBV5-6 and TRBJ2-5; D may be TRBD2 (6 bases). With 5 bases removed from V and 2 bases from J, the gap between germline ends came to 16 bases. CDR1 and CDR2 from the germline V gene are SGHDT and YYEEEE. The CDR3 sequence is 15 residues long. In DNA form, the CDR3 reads TGTGCCAGCAGGGAGTCCGGGAGCCCTCAAGAGACCCAGTACTTC. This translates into CASRESGSPQETQYF.

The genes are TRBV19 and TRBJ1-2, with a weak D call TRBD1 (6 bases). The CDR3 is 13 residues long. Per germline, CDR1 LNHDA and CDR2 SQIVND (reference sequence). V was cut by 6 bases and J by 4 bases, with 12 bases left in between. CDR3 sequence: CASRVQGTYGYTF. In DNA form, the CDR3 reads TGTGCCAGTAGGGTACAGGGCACCTATGGCTACACCTTC.

The CDR3 loop reads CASSQNGGANYNEQFF. The CDR3 nucleotides are TGTGCCAGCAGCCAGAACGGGGGGGCTAATTACAATGAGCAGTTCTTC. The rearrangement links TRBV3-1 (or the pseudogene TRBV3-2) to TRBJ2-1; 8 nucleotides align to TRBD2. The ends lost 3 bases at V and 4 bases at J; junction bases unmatched: 8. Germline values: CDR1 LGHDT, CDR2 YNNKEL (reference sequence). The CDR3 covers 16 residues.

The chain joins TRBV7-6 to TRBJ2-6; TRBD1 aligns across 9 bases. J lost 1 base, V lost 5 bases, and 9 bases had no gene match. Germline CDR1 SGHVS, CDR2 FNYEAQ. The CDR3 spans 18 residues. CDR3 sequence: CASSLTTGGISGANVLTF. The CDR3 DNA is TGTGCCAGCAGCCTAACGACAGGGGGTATATCTGGGGCCAACGTCCTGACTTTC.

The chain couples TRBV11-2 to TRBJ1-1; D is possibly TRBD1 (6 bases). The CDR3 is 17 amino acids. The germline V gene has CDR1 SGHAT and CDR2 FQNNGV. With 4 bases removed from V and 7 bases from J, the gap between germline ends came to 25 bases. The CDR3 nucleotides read TGTGCCAGCAGCTCCCCGTCCGGGGGGCTTATTGGCGGTGAAGCTTTCTTT. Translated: CASSSPSGGLIGGEAFF.

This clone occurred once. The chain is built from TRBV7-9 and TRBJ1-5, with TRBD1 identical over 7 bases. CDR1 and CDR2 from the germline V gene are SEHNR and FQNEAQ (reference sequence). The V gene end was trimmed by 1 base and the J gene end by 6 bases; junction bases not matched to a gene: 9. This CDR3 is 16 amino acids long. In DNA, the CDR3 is TGTGCCAGCAGCTTAGGTACAGGGGCTTCGCGTCAGCCCCAGCATTTT. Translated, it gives CASSLGTGASRQPQHF.

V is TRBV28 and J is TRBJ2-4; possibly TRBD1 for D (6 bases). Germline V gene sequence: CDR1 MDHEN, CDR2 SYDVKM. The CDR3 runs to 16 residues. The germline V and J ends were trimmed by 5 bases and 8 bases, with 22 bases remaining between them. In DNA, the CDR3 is TGTGCCAGCAGTCCCCGAACTGACAGGAGGCTCGACATTCAGTACTTC. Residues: CASSPRTDRRLDIQYF.

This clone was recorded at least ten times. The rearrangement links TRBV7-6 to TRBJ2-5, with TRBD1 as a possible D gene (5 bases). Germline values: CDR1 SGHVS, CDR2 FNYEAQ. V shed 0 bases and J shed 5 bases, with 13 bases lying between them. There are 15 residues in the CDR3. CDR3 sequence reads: CASSLASRDGETQYF. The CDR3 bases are TGTGCCAGCAGCTTAGCGTCCAGGGATGGTGAGACCCAGTACTTC.

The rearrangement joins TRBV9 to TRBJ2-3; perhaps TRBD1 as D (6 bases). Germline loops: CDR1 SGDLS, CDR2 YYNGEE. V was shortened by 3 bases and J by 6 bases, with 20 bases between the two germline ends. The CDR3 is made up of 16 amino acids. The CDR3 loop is CASSAGQPVVGDTQYF. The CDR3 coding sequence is TGTGCCAGCAGCGCGGGACAACCTGTCGTGGGGGATACGCAGTATTTT.

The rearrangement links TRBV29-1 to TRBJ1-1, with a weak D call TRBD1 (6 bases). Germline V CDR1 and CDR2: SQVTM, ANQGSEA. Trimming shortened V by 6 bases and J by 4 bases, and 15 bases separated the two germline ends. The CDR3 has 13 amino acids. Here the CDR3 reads CSVDGGLGTEAFF. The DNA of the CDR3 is TGCAGCGTCGATGGGGGCCTCGGCACTGAAGCTTTCTTT.

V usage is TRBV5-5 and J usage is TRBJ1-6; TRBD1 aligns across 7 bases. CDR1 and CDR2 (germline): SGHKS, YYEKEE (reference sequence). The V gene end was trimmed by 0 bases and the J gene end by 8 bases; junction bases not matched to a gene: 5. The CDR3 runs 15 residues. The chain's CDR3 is CASSLDRGAYSPLHF. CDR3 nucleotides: TGTGCCAGCAGCTTGGACAGGGGTGCGTATTCACCCCTCCACTTT.

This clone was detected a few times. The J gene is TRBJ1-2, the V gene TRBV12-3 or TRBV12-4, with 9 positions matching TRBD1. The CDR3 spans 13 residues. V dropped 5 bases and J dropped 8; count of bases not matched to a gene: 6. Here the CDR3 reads CASSPYRGPGYTF. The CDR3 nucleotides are TGTGCCAGCAGTCCCTACAGGGGGCCAGGCTACACCTTC.

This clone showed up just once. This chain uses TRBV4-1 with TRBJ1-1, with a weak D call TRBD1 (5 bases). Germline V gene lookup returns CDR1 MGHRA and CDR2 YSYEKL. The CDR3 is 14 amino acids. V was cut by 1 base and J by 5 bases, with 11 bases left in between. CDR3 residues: CASSQAGLRTEAFF. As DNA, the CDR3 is TGCGCCAGCAGCCAAGCGGGACTCCGAACTGAAGCTTTCTTT.

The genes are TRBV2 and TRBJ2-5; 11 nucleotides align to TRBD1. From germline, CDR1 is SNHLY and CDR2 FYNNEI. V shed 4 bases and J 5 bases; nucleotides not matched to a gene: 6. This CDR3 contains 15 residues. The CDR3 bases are TGTGCCAGCAGTGCTCTGGGGACAGGGGGGGAGACCCAGTACTTC. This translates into CASSALGTGGETQYF.

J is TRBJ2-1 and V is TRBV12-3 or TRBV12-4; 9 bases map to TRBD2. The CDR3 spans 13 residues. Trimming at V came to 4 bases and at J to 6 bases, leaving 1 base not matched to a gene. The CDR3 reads CASSWGLANEQFF. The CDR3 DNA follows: TGTGCCAGCAGTTGGGGACTAGCCAATGAGCAGTTCTTC.

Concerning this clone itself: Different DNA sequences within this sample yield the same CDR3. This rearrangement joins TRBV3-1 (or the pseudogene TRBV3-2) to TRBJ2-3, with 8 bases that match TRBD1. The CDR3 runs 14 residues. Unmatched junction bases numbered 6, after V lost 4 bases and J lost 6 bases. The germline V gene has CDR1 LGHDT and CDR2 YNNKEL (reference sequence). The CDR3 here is CASSLGQGTDTQYF. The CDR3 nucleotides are TGTGCCAGCAGCCTAGGACAGGGAACGGATACGCAGTATTTT.

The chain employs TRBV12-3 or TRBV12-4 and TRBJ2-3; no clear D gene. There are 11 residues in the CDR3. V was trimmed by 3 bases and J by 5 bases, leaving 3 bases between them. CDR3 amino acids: CASSFKDTQYF. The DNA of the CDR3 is TGTGCCAGCAGTTTTAAAGATACGCAGTATTTT.

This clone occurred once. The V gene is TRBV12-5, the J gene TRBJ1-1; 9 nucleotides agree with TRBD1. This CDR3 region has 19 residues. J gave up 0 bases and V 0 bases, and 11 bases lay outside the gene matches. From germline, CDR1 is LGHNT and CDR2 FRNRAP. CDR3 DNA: TGTGCTAGTGGTTTGGTAATGTCGGGACAGGGTGGAATGAACACTGAAGCTTTCTTT. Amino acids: CASGLVMSGQGGMNTEAFF.

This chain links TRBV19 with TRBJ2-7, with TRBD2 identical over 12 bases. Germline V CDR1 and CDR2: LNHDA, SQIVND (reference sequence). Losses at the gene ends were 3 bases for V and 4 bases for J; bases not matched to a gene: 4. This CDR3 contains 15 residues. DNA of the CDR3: TGTGCCAGTAGTATCTCACTAGCGGGAGGTTACGAGCAGTACTTC. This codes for CASSISLAGGYEQYF.

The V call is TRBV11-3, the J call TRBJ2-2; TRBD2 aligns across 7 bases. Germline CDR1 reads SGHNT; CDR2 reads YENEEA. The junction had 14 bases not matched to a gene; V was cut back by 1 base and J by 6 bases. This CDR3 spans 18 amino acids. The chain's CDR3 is CASSLGLGREKIAGELFF. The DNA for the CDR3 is TGTGCCAGCAGCTTAGGATTGGGGCGGGAGAAGATAGCCGGGGAGCTGTTTTTT.

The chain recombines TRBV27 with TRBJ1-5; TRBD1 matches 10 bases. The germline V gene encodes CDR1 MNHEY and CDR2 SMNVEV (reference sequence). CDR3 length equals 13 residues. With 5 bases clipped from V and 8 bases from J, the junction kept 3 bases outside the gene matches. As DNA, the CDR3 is TGTGCCAGCAGTGGGACAGGGGCAGAGCCCCAGCATTTT. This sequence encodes CASSGTGAEPQHF.

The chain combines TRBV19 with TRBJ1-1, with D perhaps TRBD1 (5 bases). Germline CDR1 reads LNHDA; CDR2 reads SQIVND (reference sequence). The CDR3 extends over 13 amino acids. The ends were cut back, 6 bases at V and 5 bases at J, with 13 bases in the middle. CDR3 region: CASRAGGITEAFF. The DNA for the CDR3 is TGTGCCAGTAGAGCCGGGGGAATAACTGAAGCTTTCTTT.

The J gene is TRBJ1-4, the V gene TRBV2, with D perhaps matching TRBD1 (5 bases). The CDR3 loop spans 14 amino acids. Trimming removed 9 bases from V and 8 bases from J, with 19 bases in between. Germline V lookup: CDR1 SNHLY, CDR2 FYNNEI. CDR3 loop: CARGNGALSEKLFF. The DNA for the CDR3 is TGTGCCAGGGGAAATGGGGCATTAAGCGAAAAACTGTTTTTT.

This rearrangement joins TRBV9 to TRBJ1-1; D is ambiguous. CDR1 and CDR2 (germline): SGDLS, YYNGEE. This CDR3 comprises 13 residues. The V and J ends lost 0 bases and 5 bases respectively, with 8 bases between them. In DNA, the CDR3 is TGTGCCAGCAGCGTAGCTCAGGATACTGAAGCTTTCTTT. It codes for CASSVAQDTEAFF.

CDR3: CASSPEARETQYF. The CDR3 DNA is TGTGCCAGCAGCCCCGAAGCCCGAGAGACCCAGTACTTC. This chain uses TRBV7-3 with TRBJ2-5; D not certain. The length of the CDR3 is 13 residues. In germline, CDR1 is SGHTA, CDR2 FQGTGA. The V and J ends lost 5 bases and 4 bases respectively, with 11 bases between them. Together with reference TRBV7-3 and TRBJ2-5, the CDR3 gives the full variable domain: GAGVSQTPSNKVTEKGKYVELRCDPISGHTALYWYRQSLGQGPEFLIYFQGTGAADDSGLPNDRFFAVRPEGSVSTLKIQRTERGDSAVYLCASSPEARETQYFGPGTRLLVL.

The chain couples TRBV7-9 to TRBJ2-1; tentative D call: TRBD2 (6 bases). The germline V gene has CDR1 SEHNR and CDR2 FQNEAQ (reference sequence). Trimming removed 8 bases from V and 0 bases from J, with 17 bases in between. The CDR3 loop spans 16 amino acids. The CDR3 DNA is TGTGCCAGCCGCATTAGCGGTTACAGCTCCTACAATGAGCAGTTCTTC. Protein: CASRISGYSSYNEQFF.